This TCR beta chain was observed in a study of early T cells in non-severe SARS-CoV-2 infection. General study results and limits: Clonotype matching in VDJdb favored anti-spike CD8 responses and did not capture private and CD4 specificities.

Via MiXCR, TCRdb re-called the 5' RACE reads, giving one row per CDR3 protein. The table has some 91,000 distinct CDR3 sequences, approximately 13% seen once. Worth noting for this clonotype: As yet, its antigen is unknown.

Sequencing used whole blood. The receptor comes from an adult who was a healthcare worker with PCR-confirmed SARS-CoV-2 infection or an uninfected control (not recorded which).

CDR3 protein: CSAGWTSDGELFF. As DNA, the CDR3 is TGCAGCGCGGGGTGGACTAGCGACGGGGAGCTGTTTTTT. V and J are TRBV29-1 and TRBJ2-2, with 9 bases matching TRBD2. This CDR3 has 13 residues. Unmatched junction bases numbered 7, after V lost 7 bases and J lost 7 bases. From germline, CDR1 is SQVTM and CDR2 ANQGSEA.